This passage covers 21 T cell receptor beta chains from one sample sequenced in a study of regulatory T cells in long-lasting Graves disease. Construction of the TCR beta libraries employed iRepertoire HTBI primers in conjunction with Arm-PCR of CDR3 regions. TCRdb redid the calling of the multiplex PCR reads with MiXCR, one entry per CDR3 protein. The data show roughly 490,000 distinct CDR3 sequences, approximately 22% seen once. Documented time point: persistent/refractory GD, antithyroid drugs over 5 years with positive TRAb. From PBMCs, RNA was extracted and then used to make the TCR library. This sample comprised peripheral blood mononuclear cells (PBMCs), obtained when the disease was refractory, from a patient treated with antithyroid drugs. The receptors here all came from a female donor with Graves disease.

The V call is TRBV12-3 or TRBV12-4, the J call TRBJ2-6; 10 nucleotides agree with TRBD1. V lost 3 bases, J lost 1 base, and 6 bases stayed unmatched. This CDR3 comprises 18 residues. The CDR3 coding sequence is TGTGCCAGCAGTTTGCCGGGACAGGGGTGGTCTGGGGCCAACGTCCTGACTTTC. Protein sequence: CASSLPGQGWSGANVLTF.

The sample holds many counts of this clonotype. CDR3 sequence (DNA): TGTGCCAGCAGCCCTAGGGGAGGCACTGAAGCTTTCTTT. Its protein is CASSPRGGTEAFF. The genes are TRBV11-3 and TRBJ1-1, with D maybe TRBD1 (5 bases). This CDR3 has 13 residues. Germline V gene sequence: CDR1 SGHNT, CDR2 YENEEA. Trimming removed 5 bases at V and 4 bases at J, with 11 bases between.

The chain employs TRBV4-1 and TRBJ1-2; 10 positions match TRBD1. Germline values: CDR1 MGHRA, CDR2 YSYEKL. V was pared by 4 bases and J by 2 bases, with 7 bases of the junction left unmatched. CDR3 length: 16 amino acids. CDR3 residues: CASSRGTGDRNYGYTF. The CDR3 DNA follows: TGCGCCAGCAGCCGGGGGACAGGGGACCGAAACTATGGCTACACCTTC.

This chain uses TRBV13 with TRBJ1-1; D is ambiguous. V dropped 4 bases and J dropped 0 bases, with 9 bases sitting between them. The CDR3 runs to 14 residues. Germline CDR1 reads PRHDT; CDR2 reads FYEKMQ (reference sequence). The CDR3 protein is CASSSTSLNTEAFF. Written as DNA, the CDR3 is TGTGCCAGCAGCTCGACGTCCCTGAACACTGAAGCTTTCTTT.

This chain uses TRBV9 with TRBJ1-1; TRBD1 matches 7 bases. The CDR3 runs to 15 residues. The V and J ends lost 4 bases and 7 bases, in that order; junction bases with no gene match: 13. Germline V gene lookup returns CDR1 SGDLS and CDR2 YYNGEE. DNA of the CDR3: TGTGCCAGCAGCCTGTCCTTGGGGGGGGACAGTGAAGCTTTCTTT. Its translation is CASSLSLGGDSEAFF.

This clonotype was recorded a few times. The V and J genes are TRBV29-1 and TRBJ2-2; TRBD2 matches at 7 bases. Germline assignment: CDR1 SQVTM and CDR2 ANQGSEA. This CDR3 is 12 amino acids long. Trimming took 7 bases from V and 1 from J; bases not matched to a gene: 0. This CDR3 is CSAGGNTGELFF. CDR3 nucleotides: TGCAGCGCGGGGGGGAACACCGGGGAGCTGTTTTTT.

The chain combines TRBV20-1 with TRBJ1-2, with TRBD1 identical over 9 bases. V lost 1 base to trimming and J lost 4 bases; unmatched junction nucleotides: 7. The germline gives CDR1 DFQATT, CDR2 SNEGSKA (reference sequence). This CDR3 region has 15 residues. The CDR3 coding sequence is TGCAGTGCTAGAGGAAACAGGGGGCAGAGCTATGGCTACACCTTC. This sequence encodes CSARGNRGQSYGYTF.

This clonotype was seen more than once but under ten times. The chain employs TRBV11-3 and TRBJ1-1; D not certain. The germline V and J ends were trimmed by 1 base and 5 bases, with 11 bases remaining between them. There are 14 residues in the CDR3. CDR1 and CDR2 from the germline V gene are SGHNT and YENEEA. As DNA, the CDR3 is TGTGCCAGCAGCTTAGTCTCCCCTGGGACTGAAGCTTTCTTT. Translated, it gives CASSLVSPGTEAFF. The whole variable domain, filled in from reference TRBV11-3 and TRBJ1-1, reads EAGVVQSPRYKIIEKKQPVAFWCNPISGHNTLYWYLQNLGQGPELLIRYENEEAVDDSQLPKDRFSAERLKGVDSTLKIQPAELGDSAVYLCASSLVSPGTEAFFGQGTRLTVV.

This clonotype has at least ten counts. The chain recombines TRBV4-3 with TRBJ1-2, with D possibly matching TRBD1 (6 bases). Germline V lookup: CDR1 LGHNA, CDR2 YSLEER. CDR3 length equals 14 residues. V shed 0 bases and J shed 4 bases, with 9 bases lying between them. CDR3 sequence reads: CASSQDWTAYGYTF. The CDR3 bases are TGCGCCAGCAGCCAAGATTGGACAGCCTATGGCTACACCTTC.

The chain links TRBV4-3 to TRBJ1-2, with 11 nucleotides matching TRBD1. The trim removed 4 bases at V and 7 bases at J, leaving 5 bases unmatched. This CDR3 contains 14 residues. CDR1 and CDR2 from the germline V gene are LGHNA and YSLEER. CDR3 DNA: TGCGCCAGCAGCCCACCGGACAGGGGGCTTGGCTACACCTTC. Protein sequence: CASSPPDRGLGYTF.

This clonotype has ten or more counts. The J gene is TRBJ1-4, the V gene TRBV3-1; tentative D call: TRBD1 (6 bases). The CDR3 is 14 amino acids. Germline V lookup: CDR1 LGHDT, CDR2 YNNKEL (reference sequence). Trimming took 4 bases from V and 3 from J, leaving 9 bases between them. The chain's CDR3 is CASSRGQSNEKLFF. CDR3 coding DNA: TGTGCCAGCAGCCGAGGACAGTCTAATGAAAAACTGTTTTTT.

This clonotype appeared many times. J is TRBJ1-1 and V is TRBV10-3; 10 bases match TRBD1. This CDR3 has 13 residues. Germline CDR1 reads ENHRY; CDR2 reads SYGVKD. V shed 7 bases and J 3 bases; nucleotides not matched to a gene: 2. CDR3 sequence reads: CAITGTGDTEAFF. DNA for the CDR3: TGTGCCATCACCGGGACAGGGGACACTGAAGCTTTCTTT.

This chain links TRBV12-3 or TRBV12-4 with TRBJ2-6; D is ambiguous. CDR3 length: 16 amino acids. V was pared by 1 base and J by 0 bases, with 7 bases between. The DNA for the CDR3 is TGTGCCAGCAGTTTAGTAGGAGACTCTGGGGCCAACGTCCTGACTTTC. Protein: CASSLVGDSGANVLTF.

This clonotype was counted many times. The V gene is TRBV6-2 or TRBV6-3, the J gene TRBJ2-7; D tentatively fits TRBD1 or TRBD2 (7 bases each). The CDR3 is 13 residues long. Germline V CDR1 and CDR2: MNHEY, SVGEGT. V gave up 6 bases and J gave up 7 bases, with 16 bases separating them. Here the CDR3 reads CASRRGDSPEQYF. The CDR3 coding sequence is TGTGCCAGCAGACGGGGGGACAGCCCAGAGCAGTACTTC.

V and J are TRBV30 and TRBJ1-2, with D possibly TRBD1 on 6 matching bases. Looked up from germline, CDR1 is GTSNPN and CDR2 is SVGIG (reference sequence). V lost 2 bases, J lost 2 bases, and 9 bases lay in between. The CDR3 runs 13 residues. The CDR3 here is CAWSRTENYGYTF. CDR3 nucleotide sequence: TGTGCCTGGAGTAGGACAGAAAACTATGGCTACACCTTC.

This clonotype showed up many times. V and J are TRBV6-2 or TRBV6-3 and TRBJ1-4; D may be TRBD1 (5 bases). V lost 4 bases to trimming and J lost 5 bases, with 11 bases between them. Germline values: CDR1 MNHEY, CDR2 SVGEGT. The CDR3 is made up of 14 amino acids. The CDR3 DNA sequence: TGTGCCAGCAGTTTGGGGGGGAGAAATGAAAAACTGTTTTTT. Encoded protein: CASSLGGRNEKLFF.

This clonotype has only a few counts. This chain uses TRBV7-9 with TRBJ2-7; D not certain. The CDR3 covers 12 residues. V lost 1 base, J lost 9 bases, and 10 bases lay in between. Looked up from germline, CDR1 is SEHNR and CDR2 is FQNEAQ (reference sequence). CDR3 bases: TGTGCCAGCAGCTTAGATGTAAAGGGGCAGTACTTC. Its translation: CASSLDVKGQYF.

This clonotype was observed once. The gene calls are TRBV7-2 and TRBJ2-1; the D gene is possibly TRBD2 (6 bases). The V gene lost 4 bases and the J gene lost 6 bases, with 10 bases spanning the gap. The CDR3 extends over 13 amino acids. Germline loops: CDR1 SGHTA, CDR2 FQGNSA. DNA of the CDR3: TGTGCCAGCAGCTCTATGGGACTCAATGAGCAGTTCTTC. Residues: CASSSMGLNEQFF.

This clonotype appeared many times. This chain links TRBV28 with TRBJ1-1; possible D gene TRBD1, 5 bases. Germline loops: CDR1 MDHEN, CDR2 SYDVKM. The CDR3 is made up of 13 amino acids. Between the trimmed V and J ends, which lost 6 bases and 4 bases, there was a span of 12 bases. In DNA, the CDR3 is TGTGCCAGCAGCAACGGTGGGACCACTGAAGCTTTCTTT. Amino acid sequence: CASSNGGTTEAFF.

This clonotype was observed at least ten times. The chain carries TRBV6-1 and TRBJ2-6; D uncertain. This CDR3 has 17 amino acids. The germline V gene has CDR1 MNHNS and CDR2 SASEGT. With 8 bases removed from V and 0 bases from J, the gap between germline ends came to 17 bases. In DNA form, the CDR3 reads TGTGCCAGCCACCCTCGTGTCGGATACTCTGGGGCCAACGTCCTGACTTTC. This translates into CASHPRVGYSGANVLTF.

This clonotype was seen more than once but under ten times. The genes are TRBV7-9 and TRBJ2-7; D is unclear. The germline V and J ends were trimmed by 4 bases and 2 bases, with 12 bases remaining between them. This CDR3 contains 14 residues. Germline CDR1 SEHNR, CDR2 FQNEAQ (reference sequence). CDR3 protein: CASSSTESAYEQYF. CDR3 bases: TGTGCCAGCAGCTCCACAGAGTCAGCCTACGAGCAGTACTTC.